The next 9 T cell receptor beta chains were all read from a single sample in a study of graft-versus-host responses after intestinal transplantation. No antigen has been identified for these receptors. Only in-frame clones appear in the TCRdb table, and some are missing; sequencing was by immunoSEQ multiplex PCR. This sample has about 86,000 clones, with roughly nine tenths found just once. The input for sequencing was unstimulated CD8+ T cells sorted from spleen or lymph node cells, taken before intestinal transplant. Receptor source: a human donor who received an intestinal transplant.

The chain has TRBV4-3 and TRBJ1-1; the match to TRBD1 covers 8 bases. Germline V gene lookup returns CDR1 LGHNA and CDR2 YSLEER. V lost 4 bases to trimming and J lost 1 base; unmatched junction nucleotides: 5. This CDR3 region has 15 residues. The CDR3 nucleotides read TGCGCCAGCAGCCTCTCCGGGACAGGGAACACTGAAGCTTTCTTT. Translation: CASSLSGTGNTEAFF.

The chain links TRBV4-1 to TRBJ1-6; D unresolved. This CDR3 has 17 amino acids. Trimming left V 0 bases short and J 0 bases short, with 9 bases between. Looked up from germline, CDR1 is MGHRA and CDR2 is YSYEKL. CDR3 in DNA: TGCGCCAGCAGCCAAGACGCACGAGGCTCCTATAATTCACCCCTCCACTTT. Amino acids: CASSQDARGSYNSPLHF.

The chain carries TRBV28 and TRBJ2-4; 10 bases are shared with TRBD2. The CDR3 is 14 amino acids. The germline V gene encodes CDR1 MDHEN and CDR2 SYDVKM. V dropped 10 bases and J dropped 2; count of bases not matched to a gene: 5. In DNA form, the CDR3 reads TGTGCCATAACTAGCGGGGACCCCAAAAACATTCAGTACTTC. Its translation is CAITSGDPKNIQYF. The variable domain in full, with the rest retrieved from reference TRBV28 and TRBJ2-4, is DVKVTQSSRYLVKRTGEKVFLECVQDMDHENMFWYRQDPGLGLRLIYFSYDVKMKEKGDIPEGYSVSREKKERFSLILESASTNQTSMYLCAITSGDPKNIQYFGAGTRLSVL.

The V and J genes are TRBV14 and TRBJ2-3, with 9 bases matching TRBD2. J was trimmed by 1 base and V by 8 bases; bases with no gene match: 4. CDR1 and CDR2 (germline): SGHDN, FVKESK. The length of the CDR3 is 14 residues. CDR3 loop: CASGAGGGTDTQYF. The CDR3 bases are TGTGCCAGCGGCGCGGGGGGGGGCACAGATACGCAGTATTTT.

This chain links TRBV15 with TRBJ1-1; no clear D. The CDR3 contains 14 residues. Per the germline V gene, CDR1 is LNHNV and CDR2 is YYDKDF (reference sequence). Trimming took 2 bases from V and 1 from J, leaving 8 bases between them. The CDR3 sequence is CATSRLAENTEAFF. CDR3 nucleotide sequence: TGTGCCACCAGCAGATTAGCAGAGAACACTGAAGCTTTCTTT.

The CDR3 DNA follows: TGCGCCAGCAGCCCCTTGGACAGGGGTCAAGAGACCCAGTACTTC. It specifies CASSPLDRGQETQYF. The V and J genes are TRBV5-1 and TRBJ2-5, with 9 nucleotides matching TRBD1. Trimming at V came to 4 bases and at J to 2 bases, leaving 6 bases not matched to a gene. CDR3 length equals 15 residues. Per the germline V gene, CDR1 is SGHRS and CDR2 is YFSETQ.

V is TRBV6-5 and J is TRBJ1-1; 10 nucleotides agree with TRBD1. CDR1 and CDR2 from the germline V gene are MNHEY and SVGAGI. The CDR3 contains 11 residues. CDR3 residues: CAIGTGAEAFF. In DNA, the CDR3 is TGTGCGATAGGGACAGGGGCTGAAGCTTTCTTT.

The rearrangement uses TRBV10-3 and TRBJ1-2; a possible D gene is TRBD1 (5 bases). The CDR3 has 18 amino acids. CDR1 is ENHRY, CDR2 SYGVKD, per germline. The V gene lost 3 bases and the J gene lost 5 bases, with 25 bases spanning the gap. The CDR3 sequence is CAISDPFRQTRVRYGYTF. The CDR3 coding sequence is TGTGCCATCAGTGACCCCTTTAGACAGACCAGGGTGCGGTATGGCTACACCTTC.

The CDR3 nucleotides are TGTGCCAGCAGTTACGGAGGGAACGAGCAGTACTTC. The encoded protein is CASSYGGNEQYF. V and J are TRBV6-6 and TRBJ2-7; a possible D gene is TRBD2 (6 bases). V lost 2 bases, J lost 5 bases, and 7 bases lay in between. Germline-derived CDR1 and CDR2 are MNHNY and SVGAGI (reference sequence). The CDR3 has 12 residues.